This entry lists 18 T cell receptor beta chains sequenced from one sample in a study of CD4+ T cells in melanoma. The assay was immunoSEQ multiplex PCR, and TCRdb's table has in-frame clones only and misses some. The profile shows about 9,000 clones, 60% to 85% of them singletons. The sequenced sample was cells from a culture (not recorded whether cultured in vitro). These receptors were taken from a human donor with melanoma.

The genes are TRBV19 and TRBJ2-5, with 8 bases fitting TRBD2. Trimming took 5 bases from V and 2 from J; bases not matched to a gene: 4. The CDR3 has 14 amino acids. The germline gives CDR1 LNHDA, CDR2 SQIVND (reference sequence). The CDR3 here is CASSRVAGQETQYF. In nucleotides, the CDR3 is TGTGCCAGTAGTCGGGTAGCGGGACAAGAGACCCAGTACTTC. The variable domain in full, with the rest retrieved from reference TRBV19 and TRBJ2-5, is DGGITQSPKYLFRKEGQNVTLSCEQNLNHDAMYWYRQDPGQGLRLIYYSQIVNDFQKGDIAEGYSVSREKKESFPLTVTSAQKNPTAFYLCASSRVAGQETQYFGPGTRLLVL.

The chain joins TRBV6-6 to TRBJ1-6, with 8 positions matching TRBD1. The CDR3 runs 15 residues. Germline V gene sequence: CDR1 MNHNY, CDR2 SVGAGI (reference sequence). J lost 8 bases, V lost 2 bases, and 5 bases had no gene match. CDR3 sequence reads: CASSYGSGGHSPLHF. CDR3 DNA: TGTGCCAGCAGTTACGGATCAGGGGGCCATTCACCCCTCCACTTT.

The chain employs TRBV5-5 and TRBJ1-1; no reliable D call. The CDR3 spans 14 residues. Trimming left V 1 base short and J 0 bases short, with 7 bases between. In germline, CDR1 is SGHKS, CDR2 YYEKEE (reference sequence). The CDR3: CASSLLIMNTEAFF. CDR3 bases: TGTGCCAGCAGCTTGTTGATAATGAACACTGAAGCTTTCTTT.

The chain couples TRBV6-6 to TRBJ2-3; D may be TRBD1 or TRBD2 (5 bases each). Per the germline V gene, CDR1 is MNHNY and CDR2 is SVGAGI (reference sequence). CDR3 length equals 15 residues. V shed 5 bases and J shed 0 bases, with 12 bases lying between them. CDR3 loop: CASSAGTLSTDTQYF. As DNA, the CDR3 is TGTGCCAGCAGTGCCGGGACCCTTAGCACAGATACGCAGTATTTT.

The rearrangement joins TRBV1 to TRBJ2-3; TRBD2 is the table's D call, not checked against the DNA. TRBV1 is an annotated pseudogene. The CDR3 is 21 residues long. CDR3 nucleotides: TGCACCAGCAGCCAAGATCTGGTTAGCGGGGGGACCAGCCGGAGCACAGATACGCAGTATTTT. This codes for CTSSQDLVSGGTSRSTDTQYF.

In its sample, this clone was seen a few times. CDR3 sequence reads: CASSRGAQISNQPQHF. CDR3 coding DNA: TGTGCCAGCAGCAGGGGGGCCCAAATTAGCAATCAGCCCCAGCATTTT. V gene TRBV6-6 combines with J gene TRBJ1-5; 7 bases align to TRBD1. The CDR3 has 16 residues. The junction had 8 bases not matched to a gene; V was cut back by 6 bases and J by 0 bases. Germline CDR1 MNHNY, CDR2 SVGAGI (reference sequence).

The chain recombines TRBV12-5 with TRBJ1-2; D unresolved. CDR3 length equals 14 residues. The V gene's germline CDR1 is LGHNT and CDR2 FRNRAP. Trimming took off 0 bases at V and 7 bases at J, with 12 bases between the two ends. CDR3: CASGLVGTRAGYTF. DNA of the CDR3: TGTGCTAGTGGTTTGGTAGGAACCCGCGCTGGCTACACCTTC.

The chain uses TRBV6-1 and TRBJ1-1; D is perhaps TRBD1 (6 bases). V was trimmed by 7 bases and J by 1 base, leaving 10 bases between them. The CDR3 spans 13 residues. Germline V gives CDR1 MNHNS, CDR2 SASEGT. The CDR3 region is CASTLTGNTEAFF. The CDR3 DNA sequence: TGTGCCAGCACCCTGACAGGGAACACTGAAGCTTTCTTT.

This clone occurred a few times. CDR3 coding DNA: TGTGCCAGCAGCGGGACAGGGATGGAGACCCAGTACTTC. As protein: CASSGTGMETQYF. The chain is built from TRBV7-7 and TRBJ2-5; TRBD1 matches at 9 bases. Germline lookup yields CDR1 SSHAT and CDR2 FNYEAQ (reference sequence). This CDR3 spans 13 amino acids. After removal of 5 bases from V and 5 bases from J, the junction contained 3 bases not matched to a gene.

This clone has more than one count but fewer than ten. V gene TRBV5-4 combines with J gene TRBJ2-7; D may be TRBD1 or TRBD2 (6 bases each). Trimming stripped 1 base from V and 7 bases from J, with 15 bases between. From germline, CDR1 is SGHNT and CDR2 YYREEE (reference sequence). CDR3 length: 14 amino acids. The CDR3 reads CASSLQGKGREQYF. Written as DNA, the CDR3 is TGTGCCAGCAGCTTGCAGGGGAAGGGGAGGGAGCAGTACTTC.

CDR3 amino acids: CASSQGALDRDRGRQPQHF. CDR3 nucleotide sequence: TGCGCCAGCAGCCAAGGAGCCCTAGACCGGGACAGGGGTCGTCAGCCCCAGCATTTT. The chain combines TRBV4-1 with TRBJ1-5; the match to TRBD1 covers 10 bases. J was trimmed by 6 bases and V by 1 base; bases with no gene match: 15. CDR1 MGHRA and CDR2 YSYEKL come from the germline V gene. The CDR3 consists of 19 residues.

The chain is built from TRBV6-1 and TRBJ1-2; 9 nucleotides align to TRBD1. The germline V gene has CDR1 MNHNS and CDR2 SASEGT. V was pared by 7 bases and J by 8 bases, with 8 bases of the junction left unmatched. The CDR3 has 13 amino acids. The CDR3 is CASTWDRAQGYTF. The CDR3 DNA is TGTGCCAGCACGTGGGACAGGGCTCAAGGCTACACCTTC.

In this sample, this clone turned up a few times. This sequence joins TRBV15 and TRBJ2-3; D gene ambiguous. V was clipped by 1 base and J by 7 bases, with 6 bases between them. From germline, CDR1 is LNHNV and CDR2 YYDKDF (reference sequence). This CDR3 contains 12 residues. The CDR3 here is CATSRVGNTQYF. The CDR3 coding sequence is TGTGCCACCAGCAGAGTGGGAAATACGCAGTATTTT. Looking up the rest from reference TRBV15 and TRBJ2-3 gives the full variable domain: DAMVIQNPRYQVTQFGKPVTLSCSQTLNHNVMYWYQQKSSQAPKLLFHYYDKDFNNEADTPDNFQSRRPNTSFCFLDIRSPGLGDTAMYLCATSRVGNTQYFGPGTRLTVL.

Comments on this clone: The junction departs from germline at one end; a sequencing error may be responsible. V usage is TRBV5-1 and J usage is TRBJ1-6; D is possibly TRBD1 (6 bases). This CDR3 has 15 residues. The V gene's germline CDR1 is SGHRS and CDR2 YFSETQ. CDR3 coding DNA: TGCGCCAGCAGCGACCGGGACACCTATAATTCGCCCCTCCACTTT. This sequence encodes CASSDRDTYNSPLHF.

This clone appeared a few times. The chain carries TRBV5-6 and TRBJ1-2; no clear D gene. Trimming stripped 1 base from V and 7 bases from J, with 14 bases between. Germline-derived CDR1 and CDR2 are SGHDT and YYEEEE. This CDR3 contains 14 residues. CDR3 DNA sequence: TGTGCCAGCAGCTTGACGCGGTCTGTAGCTGGCTACACCTTC. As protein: CASSLTRSVAGYTF.

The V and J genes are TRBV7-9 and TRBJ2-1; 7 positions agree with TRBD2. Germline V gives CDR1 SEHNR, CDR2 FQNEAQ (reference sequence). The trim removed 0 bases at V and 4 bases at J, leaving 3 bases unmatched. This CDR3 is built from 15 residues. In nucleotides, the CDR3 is TGTGCCAGCAGCTTAGCGGGGGGGGTGTACAATGAGCAGTTCTTC. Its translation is CASSLAGGVYNEQFF.

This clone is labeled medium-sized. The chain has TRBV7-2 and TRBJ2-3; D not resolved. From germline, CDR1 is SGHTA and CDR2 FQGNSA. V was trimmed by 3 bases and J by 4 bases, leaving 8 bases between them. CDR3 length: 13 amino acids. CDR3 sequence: CASSFATADTQYF. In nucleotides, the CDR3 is TGTGCCAGCAGCTTTGCCACGGCAGATACGCAGTATTTT.

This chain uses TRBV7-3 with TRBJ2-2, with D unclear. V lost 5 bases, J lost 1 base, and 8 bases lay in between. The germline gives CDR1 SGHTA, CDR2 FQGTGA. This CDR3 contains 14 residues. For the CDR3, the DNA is TGTGCCAGCAGCCCTCCAGAGAACACCGGGGAGCTGTTTTTT. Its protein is CASSPPENTGELFF.